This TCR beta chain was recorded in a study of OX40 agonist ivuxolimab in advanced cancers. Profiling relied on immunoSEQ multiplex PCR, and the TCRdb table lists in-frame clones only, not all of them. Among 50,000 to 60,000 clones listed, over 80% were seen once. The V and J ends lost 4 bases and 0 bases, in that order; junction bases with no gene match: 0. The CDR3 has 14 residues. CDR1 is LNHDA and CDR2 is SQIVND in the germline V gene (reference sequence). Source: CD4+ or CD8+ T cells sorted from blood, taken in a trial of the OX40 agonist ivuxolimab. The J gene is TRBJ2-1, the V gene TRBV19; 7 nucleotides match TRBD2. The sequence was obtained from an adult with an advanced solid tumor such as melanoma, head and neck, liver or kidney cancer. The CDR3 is CASSSGSSYNEQFF. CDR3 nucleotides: TGTGCCAGTAGTAGCGGGAGCTCCTACAATGAGCAGTTCTTC.